Included here is one T cell receptor beta chain sequence, with context. Antigen unknown. The CDR3 covers 9 residues. The V and J ends lost 7 bases and 13 bases, in that order; junction bases with no gene match: 4. Germline values: CDR1 GTSNPN, CDR2 SVGIG (reference sequence). This record belongs to a study of CD8 T cells in Susac syndrome. Study-level results: Within total CD8+ repertoires, some 15 Susac-specific public clones were found, and within CD8+ TEMRA repertoires, 4 or 5.

RNA amounts of about 0.5 to 1 ug underwent reverse transcription with random hexamers. Each CDR3 protein is one row after TCRdb ran MiXCR on the immunoSEQ multiplex PCR reads. The sample records tens of thousands of distinct CDR3 sequences, roughly 96% being singletons. V and J are TRBV30 and TRBJ1-1, with 9 nucleotides matching TRBD1. The clonotype was recovered from a human donor with Susac syndrome. Material: CD8+ T cells from PBMCs. CDR3 sequence: CASSGQGFF. The CDR3 nucleotides read TGTGCCTCTTCGGGACAGGGTTTCTTT.